Below are 14 T cell receptor beta chains sequenced from a single sample in a study of blood T cell repertoires in COVID-19 (dated by TCRdb to the early 2020s). Library method: the immunoSEQ multiplex PCR assay. Drawn from immuneACCESS, this table holds only the in-frame rearrangements with V and J called that TCRdb kept. Clones are partly lost; checked studies trace under half to an unresolved V gene and leave the rest unexplained. Here the sample has some 240,000 clones; roughly 81% occur a single time. The ten largest clones add up to under 7% of the sample. Specimen: PBMCs or T cells enriched from blood (not recorded which). The receptors shown here come from a woman between 50 and 59 years old who had been exposed to COVID-19.

The chain uses TRBV7-2 and TRBJ2-7, with TRBD2 matching 8 bases. Looked up from germline, CDR1 is SGHTA and CDR2 is FQGNSA. The CDR3 consists of 15 residues. V shed 2 bases and J 7 bases; nucleotides not matched to a gene: 10. The CDR3 loop is CASSLHGLTGGEQYF. CDR3 bases: TGTGCCAGCAGCTTACACGGTCTAACGGGGGGGGAGCAGTACTTC. The complete variable domain, with remaining parts taken from reference TRBV7-2 and TRBJ2-7, reads GAGVSQSPSNKVTEKGKDVELRCDPISGHTALYWYRQSLGQGLEFLIYFQGNSAPDKSGLPSDRFSAERTGGSVSTLTIQRTQQEDSAVYLCASSLHGLTGGEQYFGPGTRLTVT.

This clone came up once. This chain links TRBV27 with TRBJ1-1; D unclear. From germline, CDR1 is MNHEY and CDR2 SMNVEV (reference sequence). The germline V and J ends were trimmed by 1 base and 4 bases, with 7 bases remaining between them. This CDR3 comprises 13 residues. In DNA form, the CDR3 reads TGTGCCAGCAGTTTATATAGGAGCACTGAAGCTTTCTTT. This translates into CASSLYRSTEAFF.

The chain links TRBV6-5 to TRBJ1-4, with D perhaps matching TRBD1 (6 bases). The CDR3 has 13 residues. Germline loops: CDR1 MNHEY, CDR2 SVGAGI. Trimming took 10 bases from V and 4 from J, leaving 13 bases between them. The CDR3 DNA follows: TGTGCCACCGCCGGGACATTTAATGAAAAACTGTTTTTT. Encoded protein: CATAGTFNEKLFF.

This chain links TRBV13 with TRBJ1-4; D ambiguous. Germline V gives CDR1 PRHDT, CDR2 FYEKMQ (reference sequence). The V and J ends lost 7 bases and 8 bases respectively, with 17 bases between them. CDR3 length equals 14 residues. CDR3 sequence: CASTQAIFGEKLFF. As DNA, the CDR3 is TGTGCCAGCACCCAGGCCATCTTTGGGGAAAAACTGTTTTTT. Full variable domain (rest looked up from reference TRBV13 and TRBJ1-4): AAGVIQSPRHLIKEKRETATLKCYPIPRHDTVYWYQQGPGQDPQFLISFYEKMQSDKGSIPDRFSAQQFSDYHSELNMSSLELGDSALYFCASTQAIFGEKLFFGSGTQLSVL.

This chain connects TRBV18 to TRBJ1-1; 7 nucleotides align to TRBD1. The CDR3 loop spans 15 amino acids. Trimming took 2 bases from V and 7 from J; bases not matched to a gene: 10. The germline V gene has CDR1 KGHSH and CDR2 LQKENI. CDR3 in amino acids: CASSPGAGGTDEAFF. The CDR3 nucleotides read TGTGCCAGCTCACCAGGGGCAGGGGGAACGGATGAAGCTTTCTTT.

V gene TRBV19 combines with J gene TRBJ1-5; unclear D gene. This CDR3 is built from 15 residues. CDR1 and CDR2 (germline): LNHDA, SQIVND (reference sequence). Trimming took off 8 bases at V and 0 bases at J, with 14 bases between the two ends. This CDR3 reads CASCLSLSSNQPQHF. The DNA for the CDR3 is TGTGCCAGTTGTTTGTCCCTCAGTAGCAATCAGCCCCAGCATTTT.

This chain connects TRBV10-3 to TRBJ2-5; possibly TRBD2 for D (5 bases). Trimming took 8 bases from V and 4 from J, leaving 8 bases between them. The CDR3 is made up of 11 amino acids. Germline V gives CDR1 ENHRY, CDR2 SYGVKD. CDR3 loop: CAIGEGETQYF. The CDR3 DNA follows: TGTGCCATCGGAGAGGGAGAGACCCAGTACTTC.

This chain joins TRBV7-2 and TRBJ1-2; no reliable D call. This CDR3 is 13 amino acids long. Per germline, CDR1 SGHTA and CDR2 FQGNSA. V lost 6 bases and J 6 bases, leaving 14 bases between the germline ends. The DNA of the CDR3 is TGTGCCAGCAGTTCACGCCCACTCCATGGCTACACCTTC. It specifies CASSSRPLHGYTF.

This chain uses TRBV7-2 with TRBJ1-1, with TRBD1 as a possible D gene (6 bases). The V and J ends lost 2 bases and 1 base respectively, with 14 bases between them. In germline, CDR1 is SGHTA, CDR2 FQGNSA. The CDR3 spans 16 residues. This CDR3 is CASSLYGGGRNTEAFF. In DNA form, the CDR3 reads TGTGCCAGCAGCTTATATGGGGGCGGGAGGAACACTGAAGCTTTCTTT.

The V gene is TRBV19, the J gene TRBJ1-4, with TRBD1 as a possible D gene (5 bases). CDR3 length equals 13 residues. Germline CDR1 LNHDA, CDR2 SQIVND (reference sequence). Trimming left V 9 bases short and J 5 bases short, with 13 bases between. The CDR3 DNA sequence: TGTGCCAGCAGGGTACACCACAATGAAAAACTGTTTTTT. This encodes CASRVHHNEKLFF.

The chain links TRBV7-8 to TRBJ1-2; 9 nucleotides line up with TRBD1. The CDR3 totals 15 residues. Germline V CDR1 and CDR2: SGHVS, FQNEAQ. Unmatched junction bases numbered 5, after V lost 0 bases and J lost 6 bases. The CDR3 region is CASSLAAQGAHGYTF. The CDR3 region has the DNA TGTGCCAGCAGCTTAGCGGCACAGGGGGCCCATGGCTACACCTTC. Supplemented by reference TRBV7-8 and TRBJ1-2, the full variable domain reads GAGVSQSPRYKVAKRGQDVALRCDPISGHVSLFWYQQALGQGPEFLTYFQNEAQLDKSGLPSDRFFAERPEGSVSTLKIQRTQQEDSAVYLCASSLAAQGAHGYTFGSGTRLTVV.

This sequence joins TRBV21-1 and TRBJ1-2; the table's TRBD1 call for D was not verified on the DNA. TRBV21-1 is shown as a pseudogene. The CDR3 spans 16 residues. CDR3: CASSKHRTGEDNGYTF. As DNA, the CDR3 is TGTGCCAGCAGCAAGCACAGGACAGGGGAGGACAATGGCTACACCTTC.

This chain uses TRBV5-1 with TRBJ2-3; 8 bases line up with TRBD2. Trimming at V came to 6 bases and at J to 4 bases, leaving 10 bases not matched to a gene. This CDR3 comprises 15 residues. Germline V gene data show CDR1 as SGHRS and CDR2 as YFSETQ. CDR3 DNA: TGCGCCAGCACCCGACAAACGGGGGGGCCAGATACGCAGTATTTT. This translates into CASTRQTGGPDTQYF. Complete variable domain (other parts from reference TRBV5-1 and TRBJ2-3): KAGVTQTPRYLIKTRGQQVTLSCSPISGHRSVSWYQQTPGQGLQFLFEYFSETQRNKGNFPGRFSGRQFSNSRSEMNVSTLELGDSALYLCASTRQTGGPDTQYFGPGTRLTVL.

V gene TRBV4-3 combines with J gene TRBJ2-7; TRBD1 matches 10 bases. Germline lookup yields CDR1 LGHNA and CDR2 YSLEER. Trimming took 4 bases from V and 3 from J; bases not matched to a gene: 3. CDR3 size: 14 residues. The CDR3, as DNA: TGCGCCAGCAGCCCTGGACAGGGGGGCTACGAGCAGTACTTC. Translating gives CASSPGQGGYEQYF.